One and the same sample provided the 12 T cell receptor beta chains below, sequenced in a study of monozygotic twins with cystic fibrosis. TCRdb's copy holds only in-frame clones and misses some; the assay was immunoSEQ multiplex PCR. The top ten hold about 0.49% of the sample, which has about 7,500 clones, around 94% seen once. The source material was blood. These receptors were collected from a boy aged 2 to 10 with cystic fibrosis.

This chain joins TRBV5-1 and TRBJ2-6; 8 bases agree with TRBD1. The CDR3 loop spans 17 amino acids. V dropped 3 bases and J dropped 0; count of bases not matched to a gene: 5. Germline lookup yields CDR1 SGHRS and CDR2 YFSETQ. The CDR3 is CASSYETGDSGANVLTF. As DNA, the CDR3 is TGCGCCAGCAGCTACGAGACAGGGGACTCTGGGGCCAACGTCCTGACTTTC.

Here the CDR3 DNA reads TGCGCCAGCAGCGTGGCTAGCGGGGGGGCTCACAATGAGCAGTTCTTC. Protein product: CASSVASGGAHNEQFF. This chain joins TRBV5-1 and TRBJ2-1; 12 bases fit TRBD2. CDR1 and CDR2 from the germline V gene are SGHRS and YFSETQ. Unmatched junction bases numbered 7, after V lost 4 bases and J lost 5 bases. This CDR3 has 16 amino acids.

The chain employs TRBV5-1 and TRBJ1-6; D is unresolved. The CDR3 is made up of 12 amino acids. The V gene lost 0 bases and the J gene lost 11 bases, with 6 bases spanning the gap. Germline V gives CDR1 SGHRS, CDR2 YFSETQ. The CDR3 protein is CASSLGGTPLHF. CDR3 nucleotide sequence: TGCGCCAGCAGCTTGGGAGGGACACCCCTCCACTTT.

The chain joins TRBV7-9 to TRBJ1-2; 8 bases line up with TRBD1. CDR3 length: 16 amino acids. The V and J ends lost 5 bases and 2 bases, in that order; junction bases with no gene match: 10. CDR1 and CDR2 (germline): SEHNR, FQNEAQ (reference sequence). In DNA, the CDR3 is TGTGCCAGCAGCCCCCTTGGGACAGGCGAAAACTATGGCTACACCTTC. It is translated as CASSPLGTGENYGYTF.

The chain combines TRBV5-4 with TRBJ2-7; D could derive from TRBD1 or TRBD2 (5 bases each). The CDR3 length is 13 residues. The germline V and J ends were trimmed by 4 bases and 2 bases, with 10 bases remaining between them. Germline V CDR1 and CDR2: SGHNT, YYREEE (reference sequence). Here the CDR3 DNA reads TGTGCCAGCAGCCCGGGGCAGACCTACGAGCAGTACTTC. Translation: CASSPGQTYEQYF.

CDR3: CSARLTEAFF. CDR3 bases: TGCAGTGCTAGACTGACTGAAGCTTTCTTT. The J gene is TRBJ1-1, the V gene TRBV20-1; D ambiguous. Trimming stripped 2 bases from V and 5 bases from J, with 3 bases between. This CDR3 has 10 residues. Germline loops: CDR1 DFQATT, CDR2 SNEGSKA (reference sequence).

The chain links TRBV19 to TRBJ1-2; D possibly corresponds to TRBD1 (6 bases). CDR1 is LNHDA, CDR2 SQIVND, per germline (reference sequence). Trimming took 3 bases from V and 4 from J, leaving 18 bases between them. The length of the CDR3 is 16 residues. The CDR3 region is CASSIGGLADLYGYTF. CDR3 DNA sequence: TGTGCCAGTAGTATTGGGGGCCTCGCGGACCTCTATGGCTACACCTTC.

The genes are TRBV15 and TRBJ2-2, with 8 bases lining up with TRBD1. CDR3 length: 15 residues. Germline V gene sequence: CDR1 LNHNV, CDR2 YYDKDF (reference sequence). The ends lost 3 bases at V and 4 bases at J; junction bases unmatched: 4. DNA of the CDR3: TGTGCCACCAGCAGGGACAGGGAAAGCACCGGGGAGCTGTTTTTT. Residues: CATSRDRESTGELFF.

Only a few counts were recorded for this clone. CDR3 sequence reads: CASSLAFWWLGETQYF. CDR3 bases: TGCGCCAGCAGCTTGGCCTTCTGGTGGTTGGGAGAGACCCAGTACTTC. The V and J genes are TRBV5-1 and TRBJ2-5; unclear D gene. CDR3 length: 16 amino acids. Germline V lookup: CDR1 SGHRS, CDR2 YFSETQ. Trimming left V 0 bases short and J 4 bases short, with 16 bases between.

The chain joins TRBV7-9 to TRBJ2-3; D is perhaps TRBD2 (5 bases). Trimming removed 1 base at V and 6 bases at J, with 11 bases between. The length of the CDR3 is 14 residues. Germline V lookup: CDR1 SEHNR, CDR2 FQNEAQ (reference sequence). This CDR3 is CASSLVGDYDTQYF. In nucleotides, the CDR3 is TGTGCCAGCAGCTTAGTCGGGGATTACGATACGCAGTATTTT. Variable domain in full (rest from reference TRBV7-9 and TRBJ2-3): DTGVSQNPRHKITKRGQNVTFRCDPISEHNRLYWYRQTLGQGPEFLTYFQNEAQLEKSRLLSDRFSAERPKGSFSTLEIQRTEQGDSAMYLCASSLVGDYDTQYFGPGTRLTVL.

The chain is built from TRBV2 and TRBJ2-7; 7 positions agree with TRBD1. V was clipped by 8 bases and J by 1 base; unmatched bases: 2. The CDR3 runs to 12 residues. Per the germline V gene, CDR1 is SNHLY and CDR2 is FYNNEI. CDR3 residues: CASLQGSYEQYF. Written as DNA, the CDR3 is TGTGCCAGCCTACAGGGGTCCTACGAGCAGTACTTC.

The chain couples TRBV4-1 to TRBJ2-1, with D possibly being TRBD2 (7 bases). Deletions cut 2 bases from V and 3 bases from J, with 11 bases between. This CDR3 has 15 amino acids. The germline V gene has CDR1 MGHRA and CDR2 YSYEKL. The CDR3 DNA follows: TGCGCCAGCAGCCAACAGGGAGGGGGCTACAATGAGCAGTTCTTC. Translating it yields CASSQQGGGYNEQFF.